This entry lists 20 T cell receptor beta chains sequenced from one sample in a study of cytomegalovirus exposure and HLA in healthy donors. In the PCR, 60 Vbeta and 13 Jbeta primers were used. TCRdb keeps only in-frame clones here, not all; method: immunoSEQ multiplex PCR. The sample carries around 130,000 clones, 75% to 85% recorded once. Sequencing used PBMCs. These receptors were obtained from a male donor in good health and CMV-seronegative.

CDR3 loop: CASSPEPRSLFF. CDR3 bases: TGCGCCAGCAGCCCGGAGCCCCGGTCACTGTTTTTT. This rearrangement joins TRBV4-1 to TRBJ1-4, with no clear D. The germline V gene encodes CDR1 MGHRA and CDR2 YSYEKL. The CDR3 contains 12 residues. The V end was cut by 4 bases, the J end by 13 bases, with 13 bases between.

The rearrangement joins TRBV5-1 to TRBJ2-3, with TRBD1 identical over 10 bases. The trim removed 5 bases at V and 4 bases at J, leaving 4 bases unmatched. This CDR3 is 14 amino acids long. Germline V lookup: CDR1 SGHRS, CDR2 YFSETQ. This chain's CDR3 is CASRTGGLSDTQYF. The CDR3 DNA reads as TGCGCCAGCAGGACAGGGGGCCTGTCAGATACGCAGTATTTT.

The gene calls are TRBV5-1 and TRBJ2-2; 8 bases fit TRBD2. This CDR3 has 16 amino acids. Losses at the gene ends were 4 bases for V and 3 bases for J; bases not matched to a gene: 8. The germline gives CDR1 SGHRS, CDR2 YFSETQ. The CDR3 reads CASSPIAGRHTGELFF. The CDR3 DNA follows: TGCGCCAGCAGCCCGATAGCGGGGAGACACACCGGGGAGCTGTTTTTT. Full variable domain (rest looked up from reference TRBV5-1 and TRBJ2-2): KAGVTQTPRYLIKTRGQQVTLSCSPISGHRSVSWYQQTPGQGLQFLFEYFSETQRNKGNFPGRFSGRQFSNSRSEMNVSTLELGDSALYLCASSPIAGRHTGELFFGEGSRLTVL.

This chain links TRBV7-2 with TRBJ2-7; 7 bases agree with TRBD1. This CDR3 has 16 residues. The germline gives CDR1 SGHTA, CDR2 FQGNSA. The trim removed 5 bases at V and 2 bases at J, leaving 12 bases unmatched. The CDR3 nucleotides are TGTGCCAGCAGCCCAATGACGACGGGACAGCCCTACGAGCAGTACTTC. Its translation: CASSPMTTGQPYEQYF.

Only one count was recorded for this clone. The chain recombines TRBV16 with TRBJ1-1; possible D gene TRBD1, 6 bases. Germline V CDR1 and CDR2: KGHSY, FQNENV. The V gene lost 7 bases and the J gene lost 4 bases, with 19 bases spanning the gap. The CDR3 is 15 residues long. The CDR3 sequence: CASKTTTSGVTEAFF. CDR3 in DNA: TGTGCCAGCAAAACCACTACCTCAGGGGTCACTGAAGCTTTCTTT.

The chain links TRBV4-3 to TRBJ2-5, with 13 positions matching TRBD2. Germline V gives CDR1 LGHNA, CDR2 YSLEER. This CDR3 is 18 amino acids long. V shed 0 bases, J shed 5 bases, and the junction held 9 bases outside the gene matches. The CDR3, as DNA: TGCGCCAGCAGCCAAGATACTAGCGGGGGGGCATCCCCCGAGACCCAGTACTTC. Residues: CASSQDTSGGASPETQYF.

This chain links TRBV27 with TRBJ2-2, with a weak D call TRBD1 (6 bases). The CDR3 is 13 residues long. The V end lost 5 bases, the J end lost 4 bases, and 8 bases lay between the germline ends. Germline V gene data show CDR1 as MNHEY and CDR2 as SMNVEV (reference sequence). The CDR3 bases are TGTGCCAGCAGTCAGGACAGCACCGGGGAGCTGTTTTTT. Translated: CASSQDSTGELFF.

This clone showed up just once. J is TRBJ1-4 and V is TRBV28; 12 positions agree with TRBD1. With V trimmed by 5 bases and J by 8 bases, 6 bases remained unmatched. Per germline, CDR1 MDHEN and CDR2 SYDVKM. The CDR3 loop spans 15 amino acids. CDR3 residues: CASSPGDRGREKLFF. CDR3 in DNA: TGTGCCAGCAGTCCCGGGGACAGGGGGCGCGAAAAACTGTTTTTT.

For the CDR3, the DNA is TGTGCCAGCAGAATTTTCGGGAGGAGCGCCTACGAGCAGTACTTC. Translating it yields CASRIFGRSAYEQYF. J is TRBJ2-7 and V is TRBV5-4; 7 nucleotides line up with TRBD2. The germline V gene encodes CDR1 SGHNT and CDR2 YYREEE (reference sequence). This CDR3 comprises 15 residues. V shed 5 bases and J 2 bases; nucleotides not matched to a gene: 10.

The CDR3 region is CASSHGTMSYEQYF. DNA of the CDR3: TGCGCCAGCAGTCACGGGACTATGTCCTACGAGCAGTACTTC. This chain links TRBV5-1 with TRBJ2-7, with TRBD2 matching over 7 bases. Per germline, CDR1 SGHRS and CDR2 YFSETQ. This CDR3 is 14 amino acids long. V was pared by 5 bases and J by 1 base, with 6 bases of the junction left unmatched.

There are a few counts of this clone. The rearrangement links TRBV30 to TRBJ2-7; the match to TRBD1 covers 7 bases. Germline CDR1 reads GTSNPN; CDR2 reads SVGIG (reference sequence). The CDR3 consists of 14 residues. The junction had 7 bases not matched to a gene; V was cut back by 3 bases and J by 2 bases. CDR3 bases: TGTGCCTGGAGGTCAACCGGGACAGCCTACGAGCAGTACTTC. As protein: CAWRSTGTAYEQYF.

The chain's CDR3 is CASSGTGQRETQYF. CDR3 nucleotide sequence: TGTGCCAGCTCAGGGACAGGGCAAAGGGAGACCCAGTACTTC. The chain joins TRBV11-3 to TRBJ2-5, with 9 positions matching TRBD1. The length of the CDR3 is 14 residues. In germline, CDR1 is SGHNT, CDR2 YENEEA. J was trimmed by 5 bases and V by 8 bases; bases with no gene match: 9.

The chain joins TRBV10-1 to TRBJ2-2, with D hard to call. V shed 2 bases and J shed 4 bases, with 11 bases lying between them. Germline loops: CDR1 WNHNN, CDR2 SYGVQD (reference sequence). The CDR3 spans 15 residues. The CDR3 bases are TGCGCCAGCAGTGAGGGTAACGCGGTCACCGGGGAGCTGTTTTTT. Protein product: CASSEGNAVTGELFF.

V usage is TRBV2 and J usage is TRBJ2-1; TRBD2 matches at 8 bases. Germline CDR1 SNHLY, CDR2 FYNNEI. V shed 8 bases, J shed 6 bases, and the junction held 6 bases outside the gene matches. The CDR3 consists of 13 residues. The CDR3 DNA is TGTGCCAGCCAGCGGGGGAGTATCAATGAGCAGTTCTTC. As protein: CASQRGSINEQFF.

The chain uses TRBV19 and TRBJ2-1, with TRBD2 matching 7 bases. This CDR3 is 17 amino acids long. Unmatched junction bases numbered 21, after V lost 6 bases and J lost 10 bases. Germline V lookup: CDR1 LNHDA, CDR2 SQIVND (reference sequence). CDR3 protein: CASRLVGGGAGVAEQFF. The CDR3 DNA is TGTGCCAGTAGACTTGTCGGAGGCGGTGCGGGGGTAGCGGAGCAGTTCTTC.

In this sample, this clone turned up a few times. A read error likely explains this, since a far larger clone differs by one base. Other DNA sequences within the sample encode an identical CDR3. The rearrangement links TRBV6-1 to TRBJ2-7, with D perhaps matching TRBD1 (6 bases). V dropped 2 bases and J dropped 3 bases, with 14 bases sitting between them. The CDR3 covers 15 residues. Germline loops: CDR1 MNHNS, CDR2 SASEGT. The CDR3 loop reads CASSESETGGYEQYF. CDR3 DNA: TGTGCCAGCAGTGAATCCGAGACAGGAGGCTACGAGCAGTACTTC.

V is TRBV27 and J is TRBJ1-5, with 9 nucleotides matching TRBD1. J was trimmed by 6 bases and V by 4 bases; bases with no gene match: 7. The CDR3 is made up of 15 amino acids. CDR1 is MNHEY and CDR2 is SMNVEV in the germline V gene (reference sequence). Here the CDR3 DNA reads TGTGCCAGCAGTTCTTTAAGGGACAGGGTTCAGCCCCAGCATTTT. Residues: CASSSLRDRVQPQHF.

This chain joins TRBV7-2 and TRBJ2-7; 14 bases are shared with TRBD2. The trim removed 2 bases at V and 3 bases at J, leaving 9 bases unmatched. This CDR3 has 18 residues. Germline CDR1 and CDR2: SGHTA and FQGNSA. The CDR3 sequence: CASSLPRLAGGKFYEQYF. As DNA, the CDR3 is TGTGCCAGCAGCTTACCCCGACTAGCGGGGGGGAAATTCTACGAGCAGTACTTC.

This clone was counted a single time. The chain links TRBV5-6 to TRBJ1-1; 12 positions match TRBD1. The CDR3 contains 17 residues. Germline V gives CDR1 SGHDT, CDR2 YYEEEE. The trim removed 4 bases at V and 8 bases at J, leaving 15 bases unmatched. CDR3 coding DNA: TGTGCCAGCAGCCACGGGACAGGGGGCGGGATGGCCTTGGAAGCTTTCTTT. Residues: CASSHGTGGGMALEAFF.

The table lists this clone with a count of one. The V and J genes are TRBV2 and TRBJ1-5; a weak D match, TRBD1 (5 bases). Germline V lookup: CDR1 SNHLY, CDR2 FYNNEI. Trimming left V 3 bases short and J 0 bases short, with 9 bases between. The CDR3 has 15 amino acids. The DNA of the CDR3 is TGTGCCAGCAGTGAGGGGCAGCATAGCAATCAGCCCCAGCATTTT. Protein sequence: CASSEGQHSNQPQHF.